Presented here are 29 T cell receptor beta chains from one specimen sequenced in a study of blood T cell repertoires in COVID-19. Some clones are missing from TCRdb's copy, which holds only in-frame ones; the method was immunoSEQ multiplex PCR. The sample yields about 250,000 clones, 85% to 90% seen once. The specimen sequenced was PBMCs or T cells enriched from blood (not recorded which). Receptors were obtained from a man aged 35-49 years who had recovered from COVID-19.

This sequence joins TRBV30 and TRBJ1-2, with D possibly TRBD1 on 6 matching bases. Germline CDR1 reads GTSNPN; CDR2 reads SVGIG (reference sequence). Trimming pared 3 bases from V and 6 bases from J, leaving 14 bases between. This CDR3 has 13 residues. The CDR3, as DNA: TGTGCCTGGAGACCAGGGGTTGGGGATGGCTACACCTTC. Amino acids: CAWRPGVGDGYTF. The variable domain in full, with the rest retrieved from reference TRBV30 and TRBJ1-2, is SQTIHQWPATLVQPVGSPLSLECTVEGTSNPNLYWYRQAAGRGLQLLFYSVGIGQISSEVPQNLSASRPQDRQFILSSKKLLLSDSGFYLCAWRPGVGDGYTFGSGTRLTVV.

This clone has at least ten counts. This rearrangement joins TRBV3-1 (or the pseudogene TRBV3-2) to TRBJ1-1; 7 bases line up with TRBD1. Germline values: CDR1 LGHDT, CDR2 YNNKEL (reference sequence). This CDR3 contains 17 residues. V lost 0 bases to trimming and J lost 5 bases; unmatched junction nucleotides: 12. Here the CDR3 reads CASSQDVLGDRVTEAFF. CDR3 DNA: TGTGCCAGCAGCCAAGATGTCTTGGGAGACAGGGTAACTGAAGCTTTCTTT.

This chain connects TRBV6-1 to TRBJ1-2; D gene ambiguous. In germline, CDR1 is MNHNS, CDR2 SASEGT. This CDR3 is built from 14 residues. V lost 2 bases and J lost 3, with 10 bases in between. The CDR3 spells CASSERRLDYGYTF. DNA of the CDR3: TGTGCCAGCAGTGAAAGGAGGTTGGACTATGGCTACACCTTC.

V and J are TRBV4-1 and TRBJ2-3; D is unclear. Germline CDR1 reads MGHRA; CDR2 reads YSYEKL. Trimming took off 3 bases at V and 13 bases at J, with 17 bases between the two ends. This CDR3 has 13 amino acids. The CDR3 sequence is CASSQHTGSNKYF. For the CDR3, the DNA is TGCGCCAGCAGCCAGCACACCGGGTCCAACAAGTATTTT.

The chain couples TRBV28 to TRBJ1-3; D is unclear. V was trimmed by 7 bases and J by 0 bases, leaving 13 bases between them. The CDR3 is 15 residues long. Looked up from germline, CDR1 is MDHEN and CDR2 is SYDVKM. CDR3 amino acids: CASKLGIPSGNTIYF. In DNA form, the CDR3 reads TGTGCCAGCAAATTGGGCATACCCTCTGGAAACACCATATATTTT.

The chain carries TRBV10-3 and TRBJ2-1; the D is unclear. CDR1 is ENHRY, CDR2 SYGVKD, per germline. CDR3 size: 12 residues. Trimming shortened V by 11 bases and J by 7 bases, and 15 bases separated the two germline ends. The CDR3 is CAHRSTINEQFF. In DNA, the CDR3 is TGTGCCCACCGGAGCACGATTAATGAGCAGTTCTTC.

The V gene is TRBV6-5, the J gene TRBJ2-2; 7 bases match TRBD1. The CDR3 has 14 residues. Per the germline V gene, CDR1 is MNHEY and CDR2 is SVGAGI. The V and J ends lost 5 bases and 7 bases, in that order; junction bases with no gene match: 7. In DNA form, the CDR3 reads TGTGCCAGCAGTCGGGACAGCCCTCACGGGGAGCTGTTTTTT. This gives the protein CASSRDSPHGELFF.

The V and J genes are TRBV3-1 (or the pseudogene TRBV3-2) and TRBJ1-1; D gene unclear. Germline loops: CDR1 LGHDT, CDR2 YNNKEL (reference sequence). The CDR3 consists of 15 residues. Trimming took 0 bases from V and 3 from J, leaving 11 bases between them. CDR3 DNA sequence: TGTGCCAGCAGCCAAGATAGAGCACGAGACACTGAAGCTTTCTTT. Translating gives CASSQDRARDTEAFF.

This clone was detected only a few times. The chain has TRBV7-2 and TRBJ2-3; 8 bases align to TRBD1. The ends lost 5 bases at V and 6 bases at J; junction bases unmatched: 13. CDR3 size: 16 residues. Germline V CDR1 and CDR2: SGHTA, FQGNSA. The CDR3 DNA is TGTGCCAGCAGCAAAGAAGGACAGGGACGGCAGGATACGCAGTATTTT. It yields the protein CASSKEGQGRQDTQYF.

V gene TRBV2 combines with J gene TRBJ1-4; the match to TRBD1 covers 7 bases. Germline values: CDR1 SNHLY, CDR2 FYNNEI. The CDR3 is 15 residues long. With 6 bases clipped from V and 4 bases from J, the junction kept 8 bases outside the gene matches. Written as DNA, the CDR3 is TGTGCCAGCAGCCCTTCGCCAGGGGGTAATGAAAAACTGTTTTTT. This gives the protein CASSPSPGGNEKLFF.

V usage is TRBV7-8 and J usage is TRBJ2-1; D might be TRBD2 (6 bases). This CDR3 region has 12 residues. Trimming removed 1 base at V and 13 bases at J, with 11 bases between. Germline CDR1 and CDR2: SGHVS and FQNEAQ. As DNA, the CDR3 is TGTGCCAGCAGCTTAGTCAGGGAGGAACAGTTCTTC. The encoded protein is CASSLVREEQFF.

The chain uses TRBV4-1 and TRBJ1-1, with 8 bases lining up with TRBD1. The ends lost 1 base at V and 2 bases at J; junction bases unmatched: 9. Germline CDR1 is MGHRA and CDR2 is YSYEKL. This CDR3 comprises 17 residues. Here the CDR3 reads CASSQAGTGRLNTEAFF. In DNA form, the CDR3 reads TGCGCCAGCAGCCAAGCTGGGACAGGACGACTAAACACTGAAGCTTTCTTT.

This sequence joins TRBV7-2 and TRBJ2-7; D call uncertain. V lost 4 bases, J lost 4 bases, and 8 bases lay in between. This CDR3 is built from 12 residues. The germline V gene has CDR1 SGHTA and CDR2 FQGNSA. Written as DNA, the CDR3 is TGTGCCAGCAGCTCAACAACGTACGAGCAGTACTTC. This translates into CASSSTTYEQYF.

The CDR3 loop is CASSASRQELNTEAFF. The CDR3 DNA follows: TGTGCCAGCAGCGCTAGTCGACAGGAGCTGAACACTGAAGCTTTCTTT. The chain joins TRBV9 to TRBJ1-1, with a possible D match to TRBD1 (6 bases). There are 16 residues in the CDR3. Trimming removed 3 bases at V and 0 bases at J, with 15 bases between. CDR1 is SGDLS and CDR2 is YYNGEE in the germline V gene.

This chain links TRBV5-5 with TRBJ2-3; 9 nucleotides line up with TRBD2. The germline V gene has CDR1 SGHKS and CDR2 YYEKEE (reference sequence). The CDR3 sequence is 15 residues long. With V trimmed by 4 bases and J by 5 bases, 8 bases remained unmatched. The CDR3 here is CASSPRGRGGDTQYF. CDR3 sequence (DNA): TGTGCCAGCAGCCCAAGGGGGCGGGGGGGAGATACGCAGTATTTT.

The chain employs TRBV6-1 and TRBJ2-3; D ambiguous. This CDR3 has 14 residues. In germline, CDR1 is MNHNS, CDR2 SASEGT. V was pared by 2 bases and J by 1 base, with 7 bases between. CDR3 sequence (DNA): TGTGCCAGCAGTGAATACGCAGGCACAGATACGCAGTATTTT. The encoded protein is CASSEYAGTDTQYF.

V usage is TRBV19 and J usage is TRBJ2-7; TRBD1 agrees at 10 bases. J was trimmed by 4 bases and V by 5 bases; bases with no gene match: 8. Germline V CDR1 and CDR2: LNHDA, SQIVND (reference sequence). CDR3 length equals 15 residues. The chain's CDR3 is CASSEGTGEGYEQYF. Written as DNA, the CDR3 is TGTGCCAGTAGTGAAGGGACAGGGGAAGGGTACGAGCAGTACTTC.

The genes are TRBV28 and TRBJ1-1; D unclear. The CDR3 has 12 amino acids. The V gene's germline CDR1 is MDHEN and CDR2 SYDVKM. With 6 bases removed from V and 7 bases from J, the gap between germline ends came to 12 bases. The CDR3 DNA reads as TGTGCCAGCAGAGAAGACGGGAGTGAAGCTTTCTTT. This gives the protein CASREDGSEAFF.

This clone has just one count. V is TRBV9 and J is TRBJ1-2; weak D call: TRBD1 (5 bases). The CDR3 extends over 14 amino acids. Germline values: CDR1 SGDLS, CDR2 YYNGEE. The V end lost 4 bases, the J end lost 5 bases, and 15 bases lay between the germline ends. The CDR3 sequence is CASSPSGGGYGYTF. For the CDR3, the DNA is TGTGCCAGCAGCCCTAGTGGGGGGGGGTATGGCTACACCTTC.

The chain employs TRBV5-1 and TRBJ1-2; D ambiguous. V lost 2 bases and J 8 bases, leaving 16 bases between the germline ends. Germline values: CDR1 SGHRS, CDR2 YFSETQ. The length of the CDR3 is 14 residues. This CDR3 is CASSFPREGGGYTF. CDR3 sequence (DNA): TGCGCCAGCAGCTTCCCCAGAGAAGGAGGCGGCTACACCTTC.

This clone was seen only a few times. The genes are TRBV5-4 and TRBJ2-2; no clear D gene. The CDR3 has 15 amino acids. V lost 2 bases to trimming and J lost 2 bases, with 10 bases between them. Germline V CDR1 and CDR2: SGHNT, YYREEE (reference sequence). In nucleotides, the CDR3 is TGTGCCAGCAGCTTAAGTAGAGAAAACACCGGGGAGCTGTTTTTT. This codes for CASSLSRENTGELFF. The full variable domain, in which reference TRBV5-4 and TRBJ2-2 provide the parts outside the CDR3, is ETGVTQSPTHLIKTRGQQVTLRCSSQSGHNTVSWYQQALGQGPQFIFQYYREEENGRGNFPPRFSGLQFPNYSSELNVNALELDDSALYLCASSLSRENTGELFFGEGSRLTVL.

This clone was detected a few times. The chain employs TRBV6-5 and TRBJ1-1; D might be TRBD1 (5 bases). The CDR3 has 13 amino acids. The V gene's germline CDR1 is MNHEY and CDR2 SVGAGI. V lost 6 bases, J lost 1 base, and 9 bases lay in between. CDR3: CASSVTGNTEAFF. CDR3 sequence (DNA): TGTGCCAGCAGCGTAACAGGGAACACTGAAGCTTTCTTT.

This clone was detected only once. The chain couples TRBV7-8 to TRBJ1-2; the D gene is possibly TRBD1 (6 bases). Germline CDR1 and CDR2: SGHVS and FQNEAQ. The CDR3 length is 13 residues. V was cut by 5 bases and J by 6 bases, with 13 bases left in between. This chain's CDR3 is CASSPTGMNGYTF. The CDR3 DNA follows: TGTGCCAGCAGCCCAACAGGGATGAATGGCTACACCTTC.

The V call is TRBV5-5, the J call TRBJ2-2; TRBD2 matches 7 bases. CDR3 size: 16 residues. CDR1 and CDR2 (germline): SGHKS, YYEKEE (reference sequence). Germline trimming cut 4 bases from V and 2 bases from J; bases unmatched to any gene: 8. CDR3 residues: CASSEVGGYNTGELFF. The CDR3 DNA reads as TGTGCCAGCAGCGAAGTGGGGGGGTATAACACCGGGGAGCTGTTTTTT.

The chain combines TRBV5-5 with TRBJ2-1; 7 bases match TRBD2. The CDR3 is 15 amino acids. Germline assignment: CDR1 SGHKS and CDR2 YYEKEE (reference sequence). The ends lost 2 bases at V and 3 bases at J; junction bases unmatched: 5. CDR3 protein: CASSFLGGGYNEQFF. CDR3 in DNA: TGTGCCAGCAGCTTTTTAGGCGGGGGCTACAATGAGCAGTTCTTC.

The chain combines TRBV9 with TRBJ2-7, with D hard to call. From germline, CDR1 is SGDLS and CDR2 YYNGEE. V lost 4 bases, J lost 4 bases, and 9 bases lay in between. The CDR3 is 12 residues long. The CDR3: CASSLDSYEQYF. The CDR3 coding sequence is TGTGCCAGCAGCCTCGACTCTTACGAGCAGTACTTC.

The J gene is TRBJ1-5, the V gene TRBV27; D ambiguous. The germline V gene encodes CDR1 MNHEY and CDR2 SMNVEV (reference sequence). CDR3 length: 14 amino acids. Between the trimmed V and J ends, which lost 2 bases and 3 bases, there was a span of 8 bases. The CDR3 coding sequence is TGTGCCAGCAGTTTAGGCCATCCCAATCAGCCCCAGCATTTT. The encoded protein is CASSLGHPNQPQHF.

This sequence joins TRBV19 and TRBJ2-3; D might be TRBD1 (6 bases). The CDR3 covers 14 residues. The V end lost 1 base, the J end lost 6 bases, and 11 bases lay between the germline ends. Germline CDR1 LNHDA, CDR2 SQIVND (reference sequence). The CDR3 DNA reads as TGTGCCAGTAGTATAGTGGCAGGGGAGGATACGCAGTATTTT. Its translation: CASSIVAGEDTQYF.

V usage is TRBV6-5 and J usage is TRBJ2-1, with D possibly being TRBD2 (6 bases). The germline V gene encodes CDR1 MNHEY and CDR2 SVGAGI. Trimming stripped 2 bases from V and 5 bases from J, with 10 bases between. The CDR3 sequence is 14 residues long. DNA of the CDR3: TGTGCCAGCAGTTACAGGAGGGAAAACAATGAGCAGTTCTTC. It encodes CASSYRRENNEQFF.